What follows are 24 T cell receptor beta chains derived from one specimen sequenced in a study of regulatory T cells. The PCR used 52 TRBV and 13 TRBJ primers. Profiled with immunoSEQ multiplex PCR; TCRdb holds only in-frame clones, not every one. Here the sample spans some 10,000 clones, about 87% being singletons. Sample: CD8+ T cells sorted from blood. These receptor sequences come from a person aged 18 to 30 with CD3G deficiency.

This chain uses TRBV28 with TRBJ2-3; D is unresolved. In germline, CDR1 is MDHEN, CDR2 SYDVKM. Trimming cost V 3 bases and J 5 bases, with 6 bases left between them. The CDR3 has 12 residues. The CDR3 region has the DNA TGTGCCAGCAGTTTCGCCGGAGATACGCAGTATTTT. Residues: CASSFAGDTQYF.

This sequence joins TRBV7-9 and TRBJ1-4; D perhaps matches TRBD1 (6 bases). The V end was cut by 5 bases, the J end by 6 bases, with 19 bases between. The CDR3 runs to 16 residues. The germline V gene encodes CDR1 SEHNR and CDR2 FQNEAQ (reference sequence). The CDR3 spells CASSLPRLGGDEKLFF. CDR3 coding DNA: TGTGCCAGCAGCCTTCCTCGTTTGGGGGGCGATGAAAAACTGTTTTTT.

V usage is TRBV7-9 and J usage is TRBJ2-1, with 12 positions matching TRBD2. V dropped 4 bases and J dropped 7; count of bases not matched to a gene: 11. CDR3 size: 17 residues. Germline V gene sequence: CDR1 SEHNR, CDR2 FQNEAQ (reference sequence). CDR3 protein: CASSSQLTSGSKNEQFF. The CDR3 nucleotides are TGTGCCAGCAGCTCCCAGTTGACTAGCGGGAGTAAGAATGAGCAGTTCTTC.

This clone appeared a single time. The DNA of the CDR3 is TGTGCCATCAGGGCTGAGGGACAGGATGGCTACACCTTC. This codes for CAIRAEGQDGYTF. This chain connects TRBV10-3 to TRBJ1-2, with 8 bases fitting TRBD1. V shed 6 bases and J 6 bases; nucleotides not matched to a gene: 6. Germline V gives CDR1 ENHRY, CDR2 SYGVKD. The CDR3 has 13 residues.

To note about this clone: This sample includes further DNA sequences coding for the same CDR3. The chain combines TRBV6-6 with TRBJ2-7; D gene ambiguous. CDR3 length: 13 residues. Deletions cut 4 bases from V and 1 base from J, with 8 bases between. Per the germline V gene, CDR1 is MNHNY and CDR2 is SVGAGI (reference sequence). The CDR3 bases are TGTGCCAGCAGTTTAGAAGGTTCCTACGAGCAGTACTTC. Translated: CASSLEGSYEQYF.

This clone was detected once. This chain links TRBV30 with TRBJ1-1; 7 bases map to TRBD1. The CDR3 consists of 12 residues. Germline CDR1 reads GTSNPN; CDR2 reads SVGIG (reference sequence). Unmatched junction bases numbered 1, after V lost 2 bases and J lost 4 bases. The CDR3 sequence: CAWSQGGTEAFF. The CDR3 nucleotides are TGTGCCTGGAGTCAGGGGGGCACTGAAGCTTTCTTT.

This sequence joins TRBV28 and TRBJ2-1, with TRBD2 identical over 7 bases. Germline trimming cut 1 base from V and 6 bases from J; bases unmatched to any gene: 3. Germline V gives CDR1 MDHEN, CDR2 SYDVKM. The CDR3 loop spans 14 amino acids. This chain's CDR3 is CASSLLGGSNEQFF. As DNA, the CDR3 is TGTGCCAGCAGTTTATTAGGCGGGAGCAATGAGCAGTTCTTC.

This clone occurred once. This rearrangement joins TRBV28 to TRBJ2-7; 9 bases align to TRBD1. CDR1 is MDHEN, CDR2 SYDVKM, per germline. J was trimmed by 5 bases and V by 3 bases; bases with no gene match: 5. The CDR3 totals 14 residues. In DNA form, the CDR3 reads TGTGCCAGCAGTTTTGGGACAGGGACGGACGAGCAGTACTTC. Residues: CASSFGTGTDEQYF. The variable domain in full, with the rest retrieved from reference TRBV28 and TRBJ2-7, is DVKVTQSSRYLVKRTGEKVFLECVQDMDHENMFWYRQDPGLGLRLIYFSYDVKMKEKGDIPEGYSVSREKKERFSLILESASTNQTSMYLCASSFGTGTDEQYFGPGTRLTVT.

This rearrangement joins TRBV6-1 to TRBJ1-1; D is unresolved. This CDR3 spans 14 amino acids. The V gene's germline CDR1 is MNHNS and CDR2 SASEGT. Trimming stripped 2 bases from V and 1 base from J, with 8 bases between. Here the CDR3 reads CASSELGWNTEAFF. CDR3 bases: TGTGCCAGCAGTGAATTGGGATGGAACACTGAAGCTTTCTTT.

CDR3 protein: CASSESQGHPYNEQFF. CDR3 DNA sequence: TGCGCCAGCAGTGAGTCGCAAGGACATCCTTACAATGAGCAGTTCTTC. This chain links TRBV10-2 with TRBJ2-1; perhaps TRBD1 as D (5 bases). V dropped 0 bases and J dropped 4 bases, with 13 bases sitting between them. The germline CDR1 and CDR2 sequences are WSHSY and SAAADI. The CDR3 loop spans 16 amino acids.

The rearrangement links TRBV27 to TRBJ2-7, with D perhaps being TRBD1 or TRBD2 (5 bases each). The ends were cut back, 6 bases at V and 3 bases at J, with 12 bases in the middle. This CDR3 is built from 13 residues. Germline values: CDR1 MNHEY, CDR2 SMNVEV (reference sequence). CDR3 loop: CASSWGPRYEQYF. The CDR3 DNA sequence: TGTGCCAGCAGCTGGGGACCACGCTACGAGCAGTACTTC.

This clone occurred a few times. V gene TRBV7-6 combines with J gene TRBJ2-3; D possibly uses TRBD1 or TRBD2 (6 bases each). This CDR3 has 15 residues. Germline V gene lookup returns CDR1 SGHVS and CDR2 FNYEAQ. Trimming took 2 bases from V and 6 from J, leaving 15 bases between them. The CDR3 DNA reads as TGTGCCAGCAGCTTATATTGGGGGGCCCAGGATACGCAGTATTTT. The encoded protein is CASSLYWGAQDTQYF.

This clone showed up just once. V gene TRBV10-1 combines with J gene TRBJ2-7, with D perhaps being TRBD1 or TRBD2 (6 bases each). V was clipped by 2 bases and J by 3 bases, with 20 bases between them. There are 17 residues in the CDR3. CDR1 is WNHNN, CDR2 SYGVQD, per germline (reference sequence). CDR3 sequence (DNA): TGCGCCAGCAGTGAGCTGGGCGCGGGGACACCTGGCTACGAGCAGTACTTC. Translation: CASSELGAGTPGYEQYF.

The chain employs TRBV28 and TRBJ2-7; D gene ambiguous. CDR1 and CDR2 from the germline V gene are MDHEN and SYDVKM. This CDR3 is 12 amino acids long. V lost 3 bases to trimming and J lost 6 bases, with 9 bases between them. Written as DNA, the CDR3 is TGTGCCAGCAGTTTGGCCGGGTCCGAGCAGTACTTC. It encodes CASSLAGSEQYF.

In the case of this clone: This sample includes further DNA sequences coding for the same CDR3. The chain joins TRBV4-1 to TRBJ2-4; D is perhaps TRBD2 (6 bases). This CDR3 is 13 amino acids long. Per germline, CDR1 MGHRA and CDR2 YSYEKL. Trimming took off 6 bases at V and 5 bases at J, with 11 bases between the two ends. CDR3 amino acids: CASSQGGENIQYF. The CDR3 region has the DNA TGCGCCAGCAGTCAGGGAGGCGAAAACATTCAGTACTTC.

This chain connects TRBV7-3 to TRBJ2-2; D is possibly TRBD1 (6 bases). Deletions cut 7 bases from V and 0 bases from J, with 18 bases between. The CDR3 has 17 residues. In germline, CDR1 is SGHTA, CDR2 FQGTGA. CDR3 in amino acids: CASTRGVTGSNTGELFF. In nucleotides, the CDR3 is TGTGCCAGCACCAGAGGAGTCACAGGGTCGAACACCGGGGAGCTGTTTTTT.

This chain connects TRBV6-1 to TRBJ2-4; D is unclear. The CDR3 runs to 15 residues. With 1 base removed from V and 0 bases from J, the gap between germline ends came to 7 bases. From germline, CDR1 is MNHNS and CDR2 SASEGT. The CDR3 protein is CASSEGTLAKNIQYF. CDR3 nucleotide sequence: TGTGCCAGCAGTGAAGGGACGTTAGCCAAAAACATTCAGTACTTC.

The gene calls are TRBV7-9 and TRBJ2-7; D ambiguous. Trimming took off 3 bases at V and 1 base at J, with 7 bases between the two ends. The CDR3 runs to 13 residues. Germline-derived CDR1 and CDR2 are SEHNR and FQNEAQ (reference sequence). DNA for the CDR3: TGTGCCAGCAGCTTGGGCCCATCCTACGAGCAGTACTTC. Translation: CASSLGPSYEQYF.

The J gene is TRBJ2-5, the V gene TRBV10-2, with TRBD1 matching 9 bases. Judging by the DNA end, TRBJ2-7 fits better; the J call may be wrong. The CDR3 contains 15 residues. CDR1 is WSHSY and CDR2 is SAAADI in the germline V gene. DNA of the CDR3: TGCGCCAGCAGTGATCCGGGACAGGGTCGGAGCGAGCAGTACTTC. This gives the protein CASSDPGQGRSEQYF.

The chain couples TRBV28 to TRBJ2-3; perhaps TRBD2 as D (5 bases). Germline CDR1 MDHEN, CDR2 SYDVKM. The CDR3 totals 16 residues. V dropped 1 base and J dropped 3 bases, with 14 bases sitting between them. The CDR3 nucleotides read TGTGCCAGCAGTTTATCGTTAGAGCGGCCGACAGATACGCAGTATTTT. Translating gives CASSLSLERPTDTQYF.

The chain employs TRBV4-1 and TRBJ1-2, with D possibly TRBD1 on 6 matching bases. Germline V CDR1 and CDR2: MGHRA, YSYEKL. Trimming cost V 3 bases and J 7 bases, with 15 bases left between them. The CDR3 runs 14 residues. The CDR3 region is CASSHPGGGGGYTF. The CDR3 DNA is TGCGCCAGCAGCCACCCCGGTGGGGGCGGTGGCTACACCTTC.

The rearrangement joins TRBV6-5 to TRBJ1-1, with D unresolved. The CDR3 contains 13 residues. V lost 6 bases and J 3 bases, leaving 11 bases between the germline ends. Germline CDR1 reads MNHEY; CDR2 reads SVGAGI. CDR3 DNA: TGTGCCAGCAGCTTCGCTTCGCACACTGAAGCTTTCTTT. Amino acid sequence: CASSFASHTEAFF.

V and J are TRBV6-6 and TRBJ1-2; tentative D call: TRBD1 (5 bases). The CDR3 runs 11 residues. Germline V gene lookup returns CDR1 MNHNY and CDR2 SVGAGI (reference sequence). Trimming pared 10 bases from V and 6 bases from J, leaving 12 bases between. The CDR3 bases are TGTGCCATTGGCAGGGTAAATGGCTACACCTTC. Translating gives CAIGRVNGYTF.

The count of this clone is one. The chain combines TRBV19 with TRBJ2-2, with 9 bases that match TRBD2. Germline V gives CDR1 LNHDA, CDR2 SQIVND (reference sequence). CDR3 length equals 15 residues. The junction had 4 bases not matched to a gene; V was cut back by 3 bases and J by 5 bases. The CDR3 DNA follows: TGTGCCAGTAGTATTTCCAGCGGGAGGACCGGGGAGCTGTTTTTT. Its translation is CASSISSGRTGELFF.